These T cell receptor beta chains were read from a single sample in a study of cytomegalovirus exposure and HLA in healthy donors. Libraries were prepared by immunoSEQ multiplex PCR; TCRdb keeps only in-frame clonotypes and omits some of them. This table holds around 94,000 clones, approximately 77% found once. Material: PBMCs. The receptors here all came from a woman aged 40-49 years in good health and CMV-seronegative. The CDR3 runs from the conserved cysteine through the conserved F or W. The D gene is left open where the match is weak. Size is stated for part of the rows, as once, few or many counts, or as a class when the clone is expanded.

clone_size,d_call,j_call,v_call,cdr3_nt,cdr3_aa
NA,NA,TRBJ2-4,TRBV11-2,TGTGCCAGCAGCTTAGACAGGGGAAACATTCAGTACTTC,CASSLDRGNIQYF
NA,NA,TRBJ1-4,TRBV7-6,TGTGCCAGCAGCTACAGTGACGAAAAACTGTTTTTT,CASSYSDEKLFF
NA,NA,TRBJ2-4,TRBV2,TGTGCCAGCCAGGCGAACATTCAGTACTTC,CASQANIQYF
few,NA,TRBJ1-5,TRBV4-3,TGCGCCAGCAGCCCCAGGGTCACTCAGCCCCAGCATTTT,CASSPRVTQPQHF
NA,NA,TRBJ2-7,TRBV4-1,TGCGCCAGCAGCCAAGATCGAGTGGTCTCCTACGAGCAGTACTTC,CASSQDRVVSYEQYF
few,TRBD1,TRBJ1-2,TRBV28,TGTGCCAGCAGTTTGGGACAGGGGTTACTTGGCTACACCTTC,CASSLGQGLLGYTF
once,NA,TRBJ1-2,TRBV5-1,TGCGCCAGCAGCTGGAACGGGGGGAACTATGGCTACACCTTC,CASSWNGGNYGYTF
once,TRBD1,TRBJ2-7,TRBV7-2,TGTGCCAGCAGCTTAGGGGGGACAGGGACTTACGAGCAGTACTTC,CASSLGGTGTYEQYF
NA,NA,TRBJ1-2,TRBV9,TGTGCCAGCAGCGTAGTAGATTATGGCTACACCTTC,CASSVVDYGYTF
few,NA,TRBJ1-1,TRBV5-5,TGTGCCAGCAGCTCCACCAGGGGTGGAAGGACTGAAGCTTTCTTT,CASSSTRGGRTEAFF
NA,NA,TRBJ2-3,TRBV29-1,TGCAGCGTTGAGTACTCTTCCTCCGCTAGCACAGATACGCAGTATTTT,CSVEYSSSASTDTQYF
NA,TRBD1,TRBJ2-5,TRBV14,TGTGCCAGCAGCCAATTGCCGGGACAGGGAACAGAGACCCAGTACTTC,CASSQLPGQGTETQYF
NA,NA,TRBJ1-1,TRBV9,TGTGCCAGCAGCGGATATACAGGGAACACTGAAGCTTTCTTT,CASSGYTGNTEAFF
NA,TRBD1,TRBJ1-2,TRBV6-1,TGTGCCAGCAGGATAAATGGACAGGGTTTTGGGGGCTACACCTTC,CASRINGQGFGGYTF
NA,TRBD2,TRBJ2-3,TRBV6-6,TGTGCCAGCAGTAGGCGGGGGGGCCTCACAGATACGCAGTATTTT,CASSRRGGLTDTQYF
NA,NA,TRBJ2-1,TRBV13,TGTGCCAGCAGCCCAAAGGTCCCGGGCAGCGGTGAGCAGTTCTTC,CASSPKVPGSGEQFF
NA,NA,TRBJ1-1,TRBV19,TGTGCCAGTAGTACTGACAGGTACACTGAAGCTTTCTTT,CASSTDRYTEAFF
NA,NA,TRBJ2-7,TRBV5-5,TGTGCCAGCAGCTTGGTCTCACACTACGAGCAGTACTTC,CASSLVSHYEQYF
NA,TRBD1,TRBJ1-2,TRBV7-9,TGTGCCAGCAGCTTATCCGGACAGGCACCCTATGGCTACACCTTC,CASSLSGQAPYGYTF
NA,TRBD1,TRBJ2-2,TRBV7-8,TGTGCCAGCAGCCCCTTTGGACAGGGGTACGGGGAGCTGTTTTTT,CASSPFGQGYGELFF
NA,TRBD1,TRBJ1-6,TRBV19,TGTGCCACCTCACAGGGGGCGCGGTCACCCCTCCACTTT,CATSQGARSPLHF
NA,TRBD1,TRBJ1-5,TRBV19,TGTGCCAGTGCTGGGACAGGCAATCAGCCCCAGCATTTT,CASAGTGNQPQHF
NA,TRBD1,TRBJ1-2,TRBV19,TGTGCCAGTAGCCCACTCGGACAGGATGGCTACACCTTC,CASSPLGQDGYTF
NA,NA,TRBJ1-1,TRBV5-8,TGTGCCAGCACGAGGGAATTCACTGAAGCTTTCTTT,CASTREFTEAFF
NA,NA,TRBJ1-2,TRBV5-6,TGTGCCAGCAGCAGCCCGGCAGGCCATATCTATGGCTACACCTTC,CASSSPAGHIYGYTF
NA,TRBD1,TRBJ1-3,TRBV28,TGTGCCAGCAGTACAACCGGGACAGGTAGCTCTGGAAACACCATATATTTT,CASSTTGTGSSGNTIYF
NA,NA,TRBJ1-1,TRBV30,TGTGCCTGGAGTGTAGGGGGATACACTGAAGCTTTCTTT,CAWSVGGYTEAFF
NA,NA,TRBJ1-2,TRBV5-5,TGTGCCAGCAGCTTGGGCGACAGTCCCAGCTATGGCTACACCTTC,CASSLGDSPSYGYTF
few,TRBD1,TRBJ1-4,TRBV5-1,TGCGCCAGCAGCTCCGGGACAGGGAATGAAAAACTGTTTTTT,CASSSGTGNEKLFF
NA,NA,TRBJ1-1,TRBV5-4,TGTGCCAGCCGACGGGGCCAGGGGACTGAAGCTTTCTTT,CASRRGQGTEAFF
NA,NA,TRBJ1-2,TRBV7-2,TGTGCCAGCAGTCGCAGTCGGGACTATGGCTACACCTTC,CASSRSRDYGYTF
NA,NA,TRBJ1-4,TRBV5-1,TGCGCCAGCAGGGAAGGGACCGGGGGTGAAAAACTGTTTTTT,CASREGTGGEKLFF
NA,TRBD1,TRBJ2-7,TRBV25-1,TGTGCCAGCAGCGGGACAGGGTCCTACGAGCAGTACTTC,CASSGTGSYEQYF
NA,TRBD2,TRBJ2-3,TRBV7-9,TGTGCCAGCAGCTCCCAGGGACTAGCGGTTGTAGATACGCAGTATTTT,CASSSQGLAVVDTQYF
NA,TRBD1,TRBJ1-1,TRBV7-2,TGTGCCAGCAGCCCAAGGGGGACAGGTTGGGGAACTGAAGCTTTCTTT,CASSPRGTGWGTEAFF
NA,TRBD1,TRBJ1-5,TRBV18,TGTGCCAGCTCTCCCCAGACAGGGTCCAATCAGCCCCAGCATTTT,CASSPQTGSNQPQHF
NA,TRBD1,TRBJ1-2,TRBV16,TGTGCCAGCAGCGTTGGGACAGGGCGCTACACCTTC,CASSVGTGRYTF
NA,NA,TRBJ2-5,TRBV19,TGTGCCAGTAGACAAGCGGGAGAGACCCAGTACTTC,CASRQAGETQYF
few,NA,TRBJ1-1,TRBV6-5,TGTGCCAGCAGTTACGCTTCAGGTCTTCGCCCTTTCTTT,CASSYASGLRPFF
NA,TRBD1,TRBJ1-4,TRBV6-5,TGTGCCAGCAGGCCACAGGGGGCGGGTAATGAAAAACTGTTTTTT,CASRPQGAGNEKLFF
NA,TRBD1,TRBJ1-1,TRBV7-9,TGTTCCAGCAGCTGGGGACAGGGCGAAGCTTTCTTT,CSSSWGQGEAFF
NA,TRBD1,TRBJ1-4,TRBV5-4,TGTGCCAGCAGCTTGGAGGGGACAGGGGGACGCAGTGGCGAAAAACTGTTTTTT,CASSLEGTGGRSGEKLFF
NA,NA,TRBJ2-7,TRBV7-2,TGTGCCAGCAGCTTGGTAAGGCCTACTGAGGGCTACGAGCAGTACTTC,CASSLVRPTEGYEQYF
NA,NA,TRBJ2-3,TRBV2,TGTGCCAGCAGTGCAAGTACCTACACAGATACGCAGTATTTT,CASSASTYTDTQYF
NA,NA,TRBJ2-3,TRBV4-3,TGCGCCAGCAGCCAAGGTTTGATGGGGGCGGGGGGCACAGATACGCAGTATTTT,CASSQGLMGAGGTDTQYF
few,NA,TRBJ1-1,TRBV5-1,TGCGCCAGCGGCAGCGAGGGCCCTGAAGCTTTCTTT,CASGSEGPEAFF
NA,NA,TRBJ2-3,TRBV9,TGTGCCAGCAGTCGACTAGGGGGCACAGATACGCAGTATTTT,CASSRLGGTDTQYF
NA,TRBD1,TRBJ1-2,TRBV19,TGTGCCAGTAGTATCGGGACAGGGGGTTTGGGCGGCTACACCTTC,CASSIGTGGLGGYTF
NA,NA,TRBJ2-7,TRBV7-9,TGTGCCAGCAGCGGTCAAGAGTCCTACGAGCAGTACTTC,CASSGQESYEQYF
NA,NA,TRBJ1-1,TRBV19,TGTGCCAGTAGTATCGGGGACATAGTGAACACTGAAGCTTTCTTT,CASSIGDIVNTEAFF
NA,TRBD1,TRBJ2-7,TRBV7-3,TGTGCCAGCAGCTTGACAGGGGGGGACGAGCAGTACTTC,CASSLTGGDEQYF
once,NA,TRBJ1-4,TRBV2,TGTGCCAGCCGGGTGGGGGGGGGAGGCAATGAAAAACTGTTTTTT,CASRVGGGGNEKLFF